The sequence of this TCR beta chain was determined in a study of T-cell memory formation after mild COVID-19. TCRdb analysed the 5' RACE reads with MiXCR anew, one entry per CDR3 protein. This table holds under 450,000 distinct CDR3 sequences, approximately 22% found once. As for this clonotype: Its target is unknown.

With V trimmed by 4 bases and J by 3 bases, 6 bases remained unmatched. The CDR3 runs to 15 residues. The study's findings and limits: The SARS-CoV-2 specificity of second-wave clones reaching peak at day 37 remained unverified. Contracting clones from day 15 to 85 showed balanced CD4/CD8; later expanders favored CD4+. In pre-infection memory, a portion of responding clones appeared, which suggested that cross-reactive memory joined.

The receptor was derived from a man younger than 35 who had mild COVID-19 (a few samples of this study predate the infection). Cell type and time point are not known. The material sequenced was PBMCs or a T cell subset sorted from them (not recorded which). This chain joins TRBV12-3 or TRBV12-4 and TRBJ1-1; 9 bases fit TRBD1. CDR3 protein: CASSSRDRADTEAFF. CDR3 nucleotide sequence: TGTGCCAGCAGTTCCCGGGACAGGGCGGACACTGAAGCTTTCTTT.